The present entry profiles one T cell receptor (beta chain) with its context. Original processing notes: Cell counts per sample came from amplifying reference gene primers. Assay used: immunoSEQ multiplex PCR; TCRdb lists only in-frame clones, some missing. D and trimming were read from the DNA, whereas the V and J calls and clone size are those reported in that table. The top ten hold 0.72% of the sample, which has about 210,000 clones, less than 90% seen once. The sample belongs to a study of blood T cell repertoires in COVID-19. Looking at the study overall: Collection of acute and convalescent COVID-19 samples took place in the United States, Italy and Spain. T cells, B-cell-depleted T cells, or PBMCs provided the cDNA or gDNA that served as material.

The clonotype comes from a man aged 35 to 55 with acute or convalescent COVID-19. The sequencing input was peripheral blood.

CDR3 sequence: CASSPVAGAQYEQYF. In nucleotides, the CDR3 is TGTGCCAGTAGTCCCGTAGCGGGGGCCCAATACGAGCAGTACTTC. V is TRBV19 and J is TRBJ2-7; 9 bases line up with TRBD2. In germline, CDR1 is LNHDA, CDR2 SQIVND (reference sequence). The V and J ends lost 5 bases and 4 bases, in that order; junction bases with no gene match: 9. The CDR3 runs to 15 residues.